These 29 T cell receptor beta chains were all obtained from the same sample, sequenced in a study of OX40 agonist ivuxolimab in advanced cancers. Profiling relied on immunoSEQ multiplex PCR, and the TCRdb table lists in-frame clones only, not all of them. Of roughly 9,700 clones listed, over 65% are singletons. The sequencing here drew on CD4+ or CD8+ T cells sorted from blood, taken in a trial of the OX40 agonist ivuxolimab. The receptors derive from an adult with an advanced solid tumor such as melanoma, head and neck, liver or kidney cancer.

The chain carries TRBV2 and TRBJ1-1; D is uncertain. Trimming took off 5 bases at V and 4 bases at J, with 14 bases between the two ends. The CDR3 is 14 amino acids. Germline V gene lookup returns CDR1 SNHLY and CDR2 FYNNEI. DNA of the CDR3: TGTGCCAGCAGTCTGGACTTCGCGGTCACTGAAGCTTTCTTT. This codes for CASSLDFAVTEAFF.

The chain couples TRBV6-5 to TRBJ2-5; no clear D gene. The CDR3 length is 14 residues. CDR1 MNHEY and CDR2 SVGAGI come from the germline V gene. Trimming stripped 1 base from V and 2 bases from J, with 8 bases between. CDR3 region: CASSYYGSQETQYF. The CDR3 DNA reads as TGTGCCAGCAGTTACTACGGCAGTCAAGAGACCCAGTACTTC.

The chain recombines TRBV28 with TRBJ2-7, with a tentative D call TRBD2 (5 bases). The CDR3 runs to 13 residues. Trimming cost V 2 bases and J 2 bases, with 7 bases left between them. Germline CDR1 reads MDHEN; CDR2 reads SYDVKM. CDR3 nucleotides: TGTGCCAGCAGTTTACCCGGGGCCTACGAGCAGTACTTC. This translates into CASSLPGAYEQYF.

The chain uses TRBV28 and TRBJ2-3; 9 nucleotides align to TRBD2. The trim removed 2 bases at V and 6 bases at J, leaving 6 bases unmatched. Germline CDR1 and CDR2: MDHEN and SYDVKM. The CDR3 runs 15 residues. In DNA form, the CDR3 reads TGTGCCAGCAGTTTAGTTAGCGGGAGTATGGATACGCAGTATTTT. Its translation: CASSLVSGSMDTQYF.

The CDR3 DNA reads as TGTGCCACCAGCAGATCGGGACAGCCCTTCGGACTAGCGGGAGGCTGGGGGACCCAGTACTTC. This sequence encodes CATSRSGQPFGLAGGWGTQYF. This rearrangement joins TRBV15 to TRBJ2-5; the match to TRBD2 covers 14 bases. CDR3 size: 21 residues. Germline V lookup: CDR1 LNHNV, CDR2 YYDKDF (reference sequence). With V trimmed by 2 bases and J by 7 bases, 21 bases remained unmatched.

The chain combines TRBV6-6 with TRBJ1-4; TRBD1 agrees at 9 bases. The germline V gene encodes CDR1 MNHNY and CDR2 SVGAGI (reference sequence). CDR3 length: 14 residues. With 2 bases clipped from V and 5 bases from J, the junction kept 0 bases outside the gene matches. The CDR3 loop is CASSYGTGNEKLFF. CDR3 in DNA: TGTGCCAGCAGTTACGGGACAGGGAATGAAAAACTGTTTTTT.

This chain connects TRBV7-9 to TRBJ2-3; D gene ambiguous. Trimming removed 3 bases at V and 2 bases at J, with 9 bases between. This CDR3 region has 14 residues. Looked up from germline, CDR1 is SEHNR and CDR2 is FQNEAQ (reference sequence). The CDR3 nucleotides are TGTGCCAGCAGCTTGGCAGGAATCACAGATACGCAGTATTTT. Translated: CASSLAGITDTQYF.

This clone was recorded once. The chain combines TRBV28 with TRBJ2-1, with 11 bases matching TRBD2. CDR1 MDHEN and CDR2 SYDVKM come from the germline V gene. Germline trimming cut 2 bases from V and 6 bases from J; bases unmatched to any gene: 3. This CDR3 contains 15 residues. The CDR3 bases are TGTGCCAGCAGTTTAACTAGCGGGAGTCTCAATGAGCAGTTCTTC. Translation: CASSLTSGSLNEQFF.

The sample holds a few counts of this clone. The rearrangement links TRBV5-6 to TRBJ1-3; 7 nucleotides align to TRBD1. The CDR3 loop spans 16 amino acids. With 1 base clipped from V and 3 bases from J, the junction kept 7 bases outside the gene matches. The germline V gene encodes CDR1 SGHDT and CDR2 YYEEEE. CDR3 sequence: CASSLRGQVGGNTIYF. The CDR3 region has the DNA TGTGCCAGCAGCTTGCGAGGACAGGTCGGTGGAAACACCATATATTTT. Full variable domain (rest looked up from reference TRBV5-6 and TRBJ1-3): DAGVTQSPTHLIKTRGQQVTLRCSPKSGHDTVSWYQQALGQGPQFIFQYYEEEERQRGNFPDRFSGHQFPNYSSELNVNALLLGDSALYLCASSLRGQVGGNTIYFGEGSWLTVV.

The chain is built from TRBV6-1 and TRBJ2-5; 7 nucleotides align to TRBD1. CDR3 length: 15 amino acids. V lost 1 base and J lost 5; bases outside the gene matches: 7. In germline, CDR1 is MNHNS, CDR2 SASEGT. The CDR3, as DNA: TGTGCCAGCAGTGAAGGGACAGGTATCATGGAGACCCAGTACTTC. This codes for CASSEGTGIMETQYF.

The V and J genes are TRBV4-1 and TRBJ2-1; TRBD2 agrees at 9 bases. This CDR3 region has 16 residues. V was clipped by 4 bases and J by 0 bases; unmatched bases: 4. Germline V gives CDR1 MGHRA, CDR2 YSYEKL. CDR3 in amino acids: CASSLLAGSSYNEQFF. CDR3 nucleotide sequence: TGCGCCAGCAGCCTCCTAGCGGGGAGCTCCTACAATGAGCAGTTCTTC.

V is TRBV7-7 and J is TRBJ2-1; TRBD1 or TRBD2 may be the D gene (5 bases each). The CDR3 totals 13 residues. Between the trimmed V and J ends, which lost 5 bases and 6 bases, there was a span of 11 bases. Germline V gene lookup returns CDR1 SSHAT and CDR2 FNYEAQ (reference sequence). In DNA, the CDR3 is TGTGCCAGCAGCCCCGAGGGGATCAATGAGCAGTTCTTC. This codes for CASSPEGINEQFF.

This clone was counted between two and nine times. V and J are TRBV12-5 and TRBJ2-5; D might be TRBD1 or TRBD2, each matching 5 bases. Germline V gene lookup returns CDR1 LGHNT and CDR2 FRNRAP. Trimming stripped 5 bases from V and 7 bases from J, with 17 bases between. This CDR3 region has 14 residues. In DNA form, the CDR3 reads TGTGCTAGTGGTCCTGCCGGGGCCCATTTGACCCAGTACTTC. This codes for CASGPAGAHLTQYF.

The chain combines TRBV7-2 with TRBJ2-7; 10 nucleotides align to TRBD2. CDR3 length equals 17 residues. Trimming cost V 7 bases and J 2 bases; bases outside gene matches: 14. The germline CDR1 and CDR2 sequences are SGHTA and FQGNSA. In DNA form, the CDR3 reads TGTGCCAGCACCTTCCTCAGCGGACTAGCGGATACCTACGAGCAGTACTTC. It specifies CASTFLSGLADTYEQYF.

The J gene is TRBJ2-3, the V gene TRBV6-4, with 10 nucleotides matching TRBD1. The germline V gene encodes CDR1 MRHNA and CDR2 SNTAGT. With V trimmed by 6 bases and J by 6 bases, 9 bases remained unmatched. This CDR3 has 15 amino acids. The CDR3 spells CASSAGTGETDTQYF. CDR3 in DNA: TGTGCCAGCAGCGCCGGGACAGGGGAGACGGATACGCAGTATTTT.

This chain links TRBV27 with TRBJ2-7; 7 bases fit TRBD2. Trimming took 4 bases from V and 5 from J; bases not matched to a gene: 14. The length of the CDR3 is 16 residues. The germline gives CDR1 MNHEY, CDR2 SMNVEV (reference sequence). CDR3 nucleotides: TGTGCCAGCAGTTACTCGATCCGGGGGGACGGGGACGAGCAGTACTTC. This codes for CASSYSIRGDGDEQYF.

J is TRBJ2-5 and V is TRBV29-1; D is possibly TRBD1 (6 bases). Germline V gene sequence: CDR1 SQVTM, CDR2 ANQGSEA. V lost 0 bases and J 0 bases, leaving 11 bases between the germline ends. The CDR3 covers 15 residues. In nucleotides, the CDR3 is TGCAGCGTTGAAGAGGACAGCCTGTACCAAGAGACCCAGTACTTC. Translating gives CSVEEDSLYQETQYF.

The chain recombines TRBV25-1 with TRBJ2-1, with a tentative D call TRBD1 (5 bases). Germline assignment: CDR1 MGHDK and CDR2 SYGVNS. There are 14 residues in the CDR3. V was pared by 2 bases and J by 4 bases, with 9 bases between. The CDR3 bases are TGTGCCAGCAGTGAAATAGGGGCGTACAATGAGCAGTTCTTC. This sequence encodes CASSEIGAYNEQFF.

The V call is TRBV19, the J call TRBJ1-5; D might be TRBD1 (5 bases). The CDR3 contains 16 residues. Germline values: CDR1 LNHDA, CDR2 SQIVND (reference sequence). Trimming left V 3 bases short and J 1 base short, with 13 bases between. Here the CDR3 DNA reads TGTGCCAGTAGTATCAGGGTATGGGAGAGCAATCAGCCCCAGCATTTT. This sequence encodes CASSIRVWESNQPQHF.

This clone showed up just once. J is TRBJ2-7 and V is TRBV9; D uncertain. V was pared by 3 bases and J by 6 bases, with 10 bases between. Germline V CDR1 and CDR2: SGDLS, YYNGEE. The CDR3 covers 12 residues. The CDR3 reads CASSAAVGEQYF. CDR3 in DNA: TGTGCCAGCAGCGCTGCAGTGGGCGAGCAGTACTTC.

This clone was recorded once. V is TRBV6-5 and J is TRBJ1-1, with D unresolved. V was cut by 7 bases and J by 4 bases, with 19 bases left in between. CDR3 size: 15 residues. CDR1 and CDR2 (germline): MNHEY, SVGAGI. Written as DNA, the CDR3 is TGTGCCAGCACCTTAAGCGCCCAGGCAAGCACTGAAGCTTTCTTT. Protein sequence: CASTLSAQASTEAFF.

The V gene is TRBV30, the J gene TRBJ1-5, with TRBD1 identical over 11 bases. Germline-derived CDR1 and CDR2 are GTSNPN and SVGIG (reference sequence). The CDR3 covers 16 residues. The V gene end was trimmed by 1 base and the J gene end by 5 bases; junction bases not matched to a gene: 7. The CDR3 DNA reads as TGTGCCTGGAGTGCAAGGACAGGGGGCGCGTATCAGCCCCAGCATTTT. The encoded protein is CAWSARTGGAYQPQHF. Full variable domain (rest looked up from reference TRBV30 and TRBJ1-5): SQTIHQWPATLVQPVGSPLSLECTVEGTSNPNLYWYRQAAGRGLQLLFYSVGIGQISSEVPQNLSASRPQDRQFILSSKKLLLSDSGFYLCAWSARTGGAYQPQHFGDGTRLSIL.

Points on this clone: Relative to the germline gene, one junction end is altered; a read error may explain this. V gene TRBV7-7 combines with J gene TRBJ2-1; maybe TRBD2 (5 bases). The CDR3 sequence is 13 residues long. Germline loops: CDR1 SSHAT, CDR2 FNYEAQ (reference sequence). Written as DNA, the CDR3 is TGTGCTAGCAGCTTCAGGAGAGGGAATGAGCAGTTCTTC. It yields the protein CASSFRRGNEQFF.

The rearrangement links TRBV9 to TRBJ2-1; no firm D call. Trimming took off 0 bases at V and 7 bases at J, with 11 bases between the two ends. In germline, CDR1 is SGDLS, CDR2 YYNGEE. The CDR3 spans 14 residues. The CDR3 reads CASSVDPNNNEQFF. CDR3 in DNA: TGTGCCAGCAGCGTAGACCCGAACAATAATGAGCAGTTCTTC.

This clone was counted a single time. The gene calls are TRBV19 and TRBJ2-1; 7 bases align to TRBD2. Germline trimming cut 5 bases from V and 6 bases from J; bases unmatched to any gene: 7. The germline V gene encodes CDR1 LNHDA and CDR2 SQIVND (reference sequence). The CDR3 has 14 amino acids. The CDR3 region has the DNA TGTGCCAGTAGTTGGGACTACCCCCGCAATGAGCAGTTCTTC. This translates into CASSWDYPRNEQFF. Together with reference TRBV19 and TRBJ2-1, the CDR3 gives the full variable domain: DGGITQSPKYLFRKEGQNVTLSCEQNLNHDAMYWYRQDPGQGLRLIYYSQIVNDFQKGDIAEGYSVSREKKESFPLTVTSAQKNPTAFYLCASSWDYPRNEQFFGPGTRLTVL.

This chain joins TRBV5-6 and TRBJ2-4, with D possibly TRBD2 on 6 matching bases. Germline lookup yields CDR1 SGHDT and CDR2 YYEEEE. The CDR3 runs 16 residues. The germline V and J ends were trimmed by 0 bases and 4 bases, with 14 bases remaining between them. As DNA, the CDR3 is TGTGCCAGCAGCTTGGGCGGGATCGGAGCAAAAAACATTCAGTACTTC. As protein: CASSLGGIGAKNIQYF.

This clone appeared a single time. The CDR3, as DNA: TGTGCCAGCAGCGTAAAGTGGGACAGAGCCTACGAGCAGTACTTC. It codes for CASSVKWDRAYEQYF. The V call is TRBV7-9, the J call TRBJ2-7; 7 bases agree with TRBD1. The CDR3 has 15 amino acids. V lost 5 bases, J lost 2 bases, and 9 bases stayed unmatched. Germline CDR1 SEHNR, CDR2 FQNEAQ (reference sequence).

The chain employs TRBV5-1 and TRBJ2-1; TRBD1 aligns across 7 bases. The CDR3 consists of 12 residues. Germline assignment: CDR1 SGHRS and CDR2 YFSETQ. Germline trimming cut 5 bases from V and 8 bases from J; bases unmatched to any gene: 4. CDR3 in DNA: TGCGCCAGCAGGACCCAGGGGGATGAGCAGTTCTTC. As protein: CASRTQGDEQFF.

V is TRBV30 and J is TRBJ2-3; the match to TRBD1 covers 11 bases. CDR1 and CDR2 from the germline V gene are GTSNPN and SVGIG (reference sequence). Trimming took 7 bases from V and 10 from J; bases not matched to a gene: 16. The CDR3 runs 15 residues. The CDR3 here is CASSGTGGLVRSQYF. CDR3 nucleotide sequence: TGTGCCTCATCCGGGACAGGGGGACTAGTGAGGTCGCAGTATTTT.